What follows are 9 T cell receptor beta chains derived from one specimen sequenced in a study of T-cell memory formation after mild COVID-19 (dated by TCRdb to the early 2020s). Libraries came from 5' RACE. Sequenced using an Illumina NovaSeq 6000. TCRdb reran the public reads through fastp at Q25 and MiXCR, keeping productive beta chains. Merged by CDR3 protein, the rows form single entries marked with the most common genes and DNA. Present in this sample are 30,000 to 35,000 distinct CDR3 sequences, approximately 21% of which were seen just once. In total, the top ten clones hold roughly 1.4% of the sample. The sequenced sample consisted of PBMCs or a T cell subset sorted from them (not recorded which). Receptors were obtained from an adult who had mild COVID-19 (a few samples of this study predate the infection). The sample titles of this study are shuffled in the database, so cell type and time point are left out.

This clonotype was detected a few times. The J gene is TRBJ1-4, the V gene TRBV30; D unresolved. Per the germline V gene, CDR1 is GTSNPN and CDR2 is SVGIG (reference sequence). V was trimmed by 4 bases and J by 6 bases, leaving 12 bases between them. CDR3 length equals 13 residues. The CDR3 here is CAWKVARHEKLFF. The CDR3 DNA sequence: TGTGCCTGGAAAGTGGCGAGGCATGAAAAACTGTTTTTT.

In this sample, this clonotype turned up many times. V usage is TRBV27 and J usage is TRBJ1-4; 9 nucleotides align to TRBD1. Trimming took 2 bases from V and 6 from J; bases not matched to a gene: 7. The CDR3 runs 16 residues. Germline CDR1 reads MNHEY; CDR2 reads SMNVEV (reference sequence). DNA of the CDR3: TGTGCCAGCAGTTTAACCTACGGACAGGGGTATGAAAAACTGTTTTTT. Translating it yields CASSLTYGQGYEKLFF.

This chain joins TRBV6-2 or TRBV6-3 and TRBJ2-7; D may be TRBD1 (6 bases). Trimming removed 6 bases at V and 2 bases at J, with 20 bases between. The CDR3 covers 16 residues. CDR1 and CDR2 from the germline V gene are MNHEY and SVGEGT. CDR3 bases: TGTGCCAGCAGCCCCCGATCGACCCGGGACACCTACGAGCAGTACTTC. Translation gives CASSPRSTRDTYEQYF.

At least ten counts were recorded for this clonotype. The chain uses TRBV3-1 and TRBJ2-1, with TRBD2 matching 8 bases. The CDR3 contains 15 residues. V was clipped by 3 bases and J by 6 bases; unmatched bases: 7. Germline lookup yields CDR1 LGHDT and CDR2 YNNKEL (reference sequence). This CDR3 reads CASSQPGGQGNEQFF. The CDR3 DNA follows: TGTGCCAGCAGCCAGCCGGGGGGGCAGGGCAATGAGCAGTTCTTC.

This clonotype has just one count. The rearrangement uses TRBV12-3 or TRBV12-4 and TRBJ2-3; TRBD2 aligns across 14 bases. The CDR3 runs 16 residues. After removal of 6 bases from V and 4 bases from J, the junction contained 6 bases not matched to a gene. The CDR3 region has the DNA TGTGCCAGCAGCCCAAGACTAGCGGGAGGGGCAGATACGCAGTATTTT. Encoded protein: CASSPRLAGGADTQYF.

A note on this clonotype: A much larger clone is a single base away; this may be a read error. Likely a read error: the CDR3 ends without its conserved phenylalanine or tryptophan. The rearrangement links TRBV29-1 to TRBJ1-2, with D tentatively TRBD1 (5 bases). Trimming cost V 6 bases and J 7 bases, with 18 bases left between them. CDR3 length equals 13 residues. CDR1 SQVTM and CDR2 ANQGSEA come from the germline V gene. The CDR3 bases are TGCAGCGTCGCACACCAGGGTCCAGGTGGCTACACCCTC. It codes for CSVAHQGPGGYTL.

J is TRBJ2-7 and V is TRBV29-1, with 7 bases lining up with TRBD1. Germline CDR1 is SQVTM and CDR2 is ANQGSEA. Trimming removed 3 bases from V and 2 bases from J; junction bases left unmatched: 4. CDR3 size: 13 residues. This chain's CDR3 is CSVEEDRPYEQYF. CDR3 in DNA: TGCAGCGTTGAGGAGGACAGGCCCTACGAGCAGTACTTC.

The CDR3 region has the DNA TGCGCCAGCAGAAGGGGGGGCGGCACAGATACGCAGTATTTT. This translates into CASRRGGGTDTQYF. V usage is TRBV5-1 and J usage is TRBJ2-3, with TRBD2 as a possible D gene (7 bases). V was shortened by 5 bases and J by 1 base, with 11 bases between the two germline ends. The CDR3 is 14 amino acids. CDR1 is SGHRS and CDR2 is YFSETQ in the germline V gene.

This clonotype was seen more than once but under ten times. The rearrangement joins TRBV6-6 to TRBJ1-3; D perhaps matches TRBD1 (5 bases). There are 15 residues in the CDR3. Germline-derived CDR1 and CDR2 are MNHNY and SVGAGI (reference sequence). Trimming cost V 6 bases and J 4 bases, with 16 bases left between them. The CDR3 is CASRPNGGAGNTIYF. The CDR3 nucleotides read TGTGCCAGCAGACCAAACGGGGGAGCGGGAAACACCATATATTTT.